The table lists the clone carrying this TCR beta chain with many counts. What it binds is unknown. This sample is drawn from a study of T-cell memory formation after mild COVID-19. Study-wide context: TCR clusters were mostly donor specific.

With constant-segment primers, 5'RACE yielded cDNA libraries of TCR alpha and TCR beta that carried sample barcodes and UMIs. TCRdb independently ran MiXCR on the 5' RACE reads; one entry per CDR3 protein. Here the sample spans 180,000 or so distinct CDR3 sequences, 11% being singletons. V lost 0 bases to trimming and J lost 2 bases, with 8 bases between them. The CDR3 totals 14 residues. The germline CDR1 and CDR2 sequences are SGHRS and YFSETQ. Findings and caveats of the study: Clones contracting over day 15 to 85 were CD4/CD8 balanced, with later expanders leaning CD4+.

Sequenced: PBMCs or a T cell subset sorted from them (not recorded which). The receptor comes from a man aged 18-30 years who had mild COVID-19 (a few samples of this study predate the infection). Cell type and time point are not known. This rearrangement joins TRBV5-1 to TRBJ2-5; D ambiguous. CDR3 in amino acids: CASSLDLPQETQYF. The CDR3 DNA reads as TGCGCCAGCAGCTTGGATCTCCCTCAAGAGACCCAGTACTTC.